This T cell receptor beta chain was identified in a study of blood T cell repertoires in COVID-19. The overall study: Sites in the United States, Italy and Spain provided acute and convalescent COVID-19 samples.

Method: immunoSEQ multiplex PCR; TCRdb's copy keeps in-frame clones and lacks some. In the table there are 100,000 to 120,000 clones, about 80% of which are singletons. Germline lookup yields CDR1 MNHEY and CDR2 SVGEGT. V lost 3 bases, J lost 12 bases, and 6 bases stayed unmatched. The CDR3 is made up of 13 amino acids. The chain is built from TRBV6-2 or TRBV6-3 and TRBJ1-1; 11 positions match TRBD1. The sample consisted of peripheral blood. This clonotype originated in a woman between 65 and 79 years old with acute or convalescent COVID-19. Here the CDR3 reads CASSYRGDRGTFF. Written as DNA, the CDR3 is TGTGCCAGCAGTTATCGGGGGGACAGGGGGACTTTCTTT.